This TCR beta chain was identified during a study of response to subunit inactivated influenza vaccine. Study results and caveats: Authors suggested few new T cells are recruited by each seasonal influenza vaccination.

TCRdb processed the RT-PCR reads anew with MiXCR; each CDR3 protein has one entry. The repertoire includes a few hundred thousand distinct CDR3 sequences, around 15% of them detected once, and roughly 10% sits in the top ten. This clonotype has a count of ten or more. What it binds is not known. Germline V gives CDR1 DFQATT, CDR2 SNEGSKA (reference sequence). V was cut by 2 bases and J by 8 bases, with 12 bases left in between. This CDR3 has 12 residues. The V and J genes are TRBV20-1 and TRBJ2-5; possible D gene TRBD2, 5 bases. The TCR originated in a man over 45 who received an inactivated influenza vaccine. The sequences come from PBMCs from blood, collected about 13 days after vaccination. Here the CDR3 reads CSARPTAVTQYF. In DNA form, the CDR3 reads TGCAGTGCTAGACCCACAGCGGTAACCCAGTACTTC.